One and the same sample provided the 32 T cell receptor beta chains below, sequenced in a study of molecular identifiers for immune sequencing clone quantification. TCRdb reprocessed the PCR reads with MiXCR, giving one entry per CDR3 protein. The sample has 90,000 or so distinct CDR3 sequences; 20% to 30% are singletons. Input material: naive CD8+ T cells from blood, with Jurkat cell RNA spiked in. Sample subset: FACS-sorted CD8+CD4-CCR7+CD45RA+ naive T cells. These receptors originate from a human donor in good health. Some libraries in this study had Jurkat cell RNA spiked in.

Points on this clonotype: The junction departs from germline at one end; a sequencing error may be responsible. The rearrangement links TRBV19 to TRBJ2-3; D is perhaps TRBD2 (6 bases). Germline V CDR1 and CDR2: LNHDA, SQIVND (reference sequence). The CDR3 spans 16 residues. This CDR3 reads CASSILAFTSIDTQYF. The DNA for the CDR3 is TGTGCCAGTAGTATACTAGCGTTCACTAGCATAGATACGCAGTATTTT.

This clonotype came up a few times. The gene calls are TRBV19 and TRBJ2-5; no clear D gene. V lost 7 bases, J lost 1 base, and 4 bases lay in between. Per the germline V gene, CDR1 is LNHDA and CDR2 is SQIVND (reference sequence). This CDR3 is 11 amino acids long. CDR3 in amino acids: CASIFQETQYF. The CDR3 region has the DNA TGTGCCAGTATTTTCCAAGAGACCCAGTACTTC.

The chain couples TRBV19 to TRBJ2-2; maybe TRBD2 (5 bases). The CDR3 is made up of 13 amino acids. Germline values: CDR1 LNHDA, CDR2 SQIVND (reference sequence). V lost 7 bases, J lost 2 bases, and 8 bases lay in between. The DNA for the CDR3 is TGTGCCAGTACGAGGGATAACACCGGGGAGCTGTTTTTT. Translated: CASTRDNTGELFF.

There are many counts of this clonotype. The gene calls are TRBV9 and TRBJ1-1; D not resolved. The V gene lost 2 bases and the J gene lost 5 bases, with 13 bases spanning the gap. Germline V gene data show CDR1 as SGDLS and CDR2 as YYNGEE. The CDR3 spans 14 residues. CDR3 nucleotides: TGTGCCAGCAGCGTTGAGGGAATACAAACTGAAGCTTTCTTT. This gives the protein CASSVEGIQTEAFF.

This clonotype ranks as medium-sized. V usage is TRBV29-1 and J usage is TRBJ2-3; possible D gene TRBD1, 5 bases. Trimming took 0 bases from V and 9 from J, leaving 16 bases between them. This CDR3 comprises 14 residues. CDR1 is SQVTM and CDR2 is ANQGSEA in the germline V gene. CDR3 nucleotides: TGCAGCGTTGAAGATCAGGGTCACCTCAGAACGCAGTATTTT. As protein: CSVEDQGHLRTQYF.

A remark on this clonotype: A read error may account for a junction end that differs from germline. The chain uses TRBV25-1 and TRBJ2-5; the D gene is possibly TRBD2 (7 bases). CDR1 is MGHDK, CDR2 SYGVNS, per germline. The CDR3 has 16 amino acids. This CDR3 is CASSEWYGGGQEPQYF. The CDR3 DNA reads TGTGCCAGCAGTGAATGGTACGGCGGGGGACAAGAGCCCCAGTACTTC.

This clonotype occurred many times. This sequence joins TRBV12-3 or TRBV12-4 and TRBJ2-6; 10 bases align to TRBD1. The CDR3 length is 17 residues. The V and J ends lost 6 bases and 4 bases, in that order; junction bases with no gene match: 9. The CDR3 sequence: CASRRGQGLTGANVLTF. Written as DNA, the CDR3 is TGTGCCAGCAGACGGGGACAGGGGTTAACCGGGGCCAACGTCCTGACTTTC.

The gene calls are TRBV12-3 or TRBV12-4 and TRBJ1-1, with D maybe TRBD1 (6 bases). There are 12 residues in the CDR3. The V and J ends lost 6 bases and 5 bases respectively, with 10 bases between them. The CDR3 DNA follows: TGTGCCAGCAGACAACAGGGAACTGAAGCTTTCTTT. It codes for CASRQQGTEAFF.

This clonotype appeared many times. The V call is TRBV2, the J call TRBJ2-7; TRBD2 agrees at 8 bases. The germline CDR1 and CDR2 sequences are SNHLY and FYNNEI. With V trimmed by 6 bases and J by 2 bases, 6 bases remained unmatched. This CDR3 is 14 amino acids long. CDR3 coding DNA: TGTGCCAGCAGGAGTATGCGGGAGGCCTACGAGCAGTACTTC. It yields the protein CASRSMREAYEQYF.

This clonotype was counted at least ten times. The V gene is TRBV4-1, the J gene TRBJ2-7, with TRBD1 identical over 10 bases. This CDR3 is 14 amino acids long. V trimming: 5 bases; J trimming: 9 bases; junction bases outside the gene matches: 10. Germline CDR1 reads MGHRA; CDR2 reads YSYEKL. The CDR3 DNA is TGCGCCAGCAGCACGACAGGGGGCAATTCCCCGCAGTACTTC. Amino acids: CASSTTGGNSPQYF.

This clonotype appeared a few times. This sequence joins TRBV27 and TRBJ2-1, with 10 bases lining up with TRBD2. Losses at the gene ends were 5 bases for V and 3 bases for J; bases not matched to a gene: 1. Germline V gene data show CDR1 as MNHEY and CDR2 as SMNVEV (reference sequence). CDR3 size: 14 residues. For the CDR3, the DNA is TGTGCCAGCAGTCTAGCGGGAGACTACAATGAGCAGTTCTTC. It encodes CASSLAGDYNEQFF.

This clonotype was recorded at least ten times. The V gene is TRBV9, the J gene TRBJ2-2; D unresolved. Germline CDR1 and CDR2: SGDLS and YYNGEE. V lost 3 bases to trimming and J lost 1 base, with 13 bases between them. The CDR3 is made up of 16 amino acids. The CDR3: CASSEQFGRNTGELFF. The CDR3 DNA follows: TGTGCCAGCAGCGAACAGTTTGGGCGGAACACCGGGGAGCTGTTTTTT.

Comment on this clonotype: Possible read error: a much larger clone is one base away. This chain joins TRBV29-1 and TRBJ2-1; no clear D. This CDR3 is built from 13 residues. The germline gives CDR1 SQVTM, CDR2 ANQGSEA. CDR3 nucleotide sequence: TGCAGCGTTGTCATCGTTTCCTGCAATGAGCAGTTCTTC. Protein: CSVVIVSCNEQFF.

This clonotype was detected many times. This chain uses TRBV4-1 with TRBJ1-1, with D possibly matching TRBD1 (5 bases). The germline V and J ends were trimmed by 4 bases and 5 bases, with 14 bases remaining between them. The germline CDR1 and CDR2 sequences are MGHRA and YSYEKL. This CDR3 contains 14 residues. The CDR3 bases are TGCGCCAGCAGCCCACCCGGGGCGTCAACTGAAGCTTTCTTT. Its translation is CASSPPGASTEAFF.

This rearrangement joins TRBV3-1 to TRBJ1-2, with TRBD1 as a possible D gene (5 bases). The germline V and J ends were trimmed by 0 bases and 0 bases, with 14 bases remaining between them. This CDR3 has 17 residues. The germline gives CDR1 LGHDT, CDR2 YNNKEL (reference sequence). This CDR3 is CASSQDLPGTANYGYTF. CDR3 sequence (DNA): TGTGCCAGCAGCCAAGATTTGCCAGGGACGGCTAACTATGGCTACACCTTC.

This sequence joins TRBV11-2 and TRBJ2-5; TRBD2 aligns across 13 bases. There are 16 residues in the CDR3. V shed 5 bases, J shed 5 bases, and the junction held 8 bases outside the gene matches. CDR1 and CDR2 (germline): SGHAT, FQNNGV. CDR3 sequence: CASSPTSGGAWETQYF. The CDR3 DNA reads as TGTGCCAGCAGCCCTACTAGCGGGGGGGCGTGGGAGACCCAGTACTTC.

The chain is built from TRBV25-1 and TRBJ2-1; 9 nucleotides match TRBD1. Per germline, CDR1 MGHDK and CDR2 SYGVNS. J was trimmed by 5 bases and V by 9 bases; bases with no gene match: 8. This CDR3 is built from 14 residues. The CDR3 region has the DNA TGTGCCAGGAGGGGGGACAGGGCACACAATGAGCAGTTCTTC. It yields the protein CARRGDRAHNEQFF.

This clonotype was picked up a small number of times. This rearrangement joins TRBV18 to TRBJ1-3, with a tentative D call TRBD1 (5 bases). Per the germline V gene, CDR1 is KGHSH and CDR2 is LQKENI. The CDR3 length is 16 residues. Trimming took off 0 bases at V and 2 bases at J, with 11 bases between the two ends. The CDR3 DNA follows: TGTGCCAGCTCACCACCGGTGGACATGACTGGAAACACCATATATTTT. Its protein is CASSPPVDMTGNTIYF.

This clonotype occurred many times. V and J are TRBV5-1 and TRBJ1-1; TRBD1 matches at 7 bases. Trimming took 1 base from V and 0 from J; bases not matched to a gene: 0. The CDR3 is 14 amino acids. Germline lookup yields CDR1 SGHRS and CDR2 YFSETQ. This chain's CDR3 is CASSLTGVNTEAFF. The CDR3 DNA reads TGCGCCAGCAGCTTGACAGGGGTGAACACTGAAGCTTTCTTT.

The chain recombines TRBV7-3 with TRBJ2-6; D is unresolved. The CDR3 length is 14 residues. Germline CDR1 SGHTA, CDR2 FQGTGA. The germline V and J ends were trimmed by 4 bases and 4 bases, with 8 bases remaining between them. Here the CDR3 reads CASSSLGGANVLTF. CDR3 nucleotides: TGTGCCAGCAGCTCCTTGGGCGGGGCCAACGTCCTGACTTTC.

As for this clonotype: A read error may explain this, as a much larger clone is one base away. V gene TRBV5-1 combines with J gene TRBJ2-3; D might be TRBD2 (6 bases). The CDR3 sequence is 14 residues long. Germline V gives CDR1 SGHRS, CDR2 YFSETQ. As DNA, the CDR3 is TGCGCCAGCAGCAGCGCGGGATTCACAGGTACGCAGTATTTT. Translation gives CASSSAGFTGTQYF.

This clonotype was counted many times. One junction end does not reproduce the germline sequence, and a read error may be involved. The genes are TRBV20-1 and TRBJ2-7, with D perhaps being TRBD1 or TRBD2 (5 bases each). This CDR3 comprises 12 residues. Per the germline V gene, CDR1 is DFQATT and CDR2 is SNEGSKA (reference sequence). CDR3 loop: CSARDWGYGQYF. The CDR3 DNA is TGCAGTGCTAGAGATTGGGGGTACGGGCAGTACTTC.

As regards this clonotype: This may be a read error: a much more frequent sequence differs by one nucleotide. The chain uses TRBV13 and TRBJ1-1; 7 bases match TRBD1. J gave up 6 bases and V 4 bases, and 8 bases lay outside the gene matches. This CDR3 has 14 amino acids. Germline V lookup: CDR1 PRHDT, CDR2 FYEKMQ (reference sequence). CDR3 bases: TGTGCCAGCAGCTGGGCAGGGGGTTCACCTGAAGCTTTCTTT. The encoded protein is CASSWAGGSPEAFF.

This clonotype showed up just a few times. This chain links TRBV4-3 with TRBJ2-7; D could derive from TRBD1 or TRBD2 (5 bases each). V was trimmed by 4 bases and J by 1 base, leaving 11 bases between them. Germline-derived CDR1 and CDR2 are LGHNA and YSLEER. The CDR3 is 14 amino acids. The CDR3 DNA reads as TGCGCCAGCAGCCGAGGGGTGCAGTCCTACGAGCAGTACTTC. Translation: CASSRGVQSYEQYF.

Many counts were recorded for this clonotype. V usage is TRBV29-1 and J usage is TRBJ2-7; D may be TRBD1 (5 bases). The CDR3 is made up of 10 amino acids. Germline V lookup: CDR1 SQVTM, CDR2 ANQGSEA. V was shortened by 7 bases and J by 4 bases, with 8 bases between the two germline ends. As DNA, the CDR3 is TGCAGCGCGCAGGGATACGAGCAGTACTTC. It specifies CSAQGYEQYF.

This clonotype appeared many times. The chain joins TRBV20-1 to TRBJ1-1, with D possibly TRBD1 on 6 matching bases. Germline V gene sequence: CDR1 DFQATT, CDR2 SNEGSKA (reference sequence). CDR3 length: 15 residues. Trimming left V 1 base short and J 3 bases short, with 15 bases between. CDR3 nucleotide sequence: TGCAGTGCTAGAGGATGGACAGCGCGAGACACTGAAGCTTTCTTT. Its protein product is CSARGWTARDTEAFF.

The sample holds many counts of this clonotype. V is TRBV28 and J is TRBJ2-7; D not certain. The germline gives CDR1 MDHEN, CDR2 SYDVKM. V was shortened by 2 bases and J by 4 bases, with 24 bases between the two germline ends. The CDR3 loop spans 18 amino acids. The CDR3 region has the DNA TGTGCCAGCAGTTTAGGAACGCGACCCCGTGGCGCTGGATACGAGCAGTACTTC. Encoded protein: CASSLGTRPRGAGYEQYF.

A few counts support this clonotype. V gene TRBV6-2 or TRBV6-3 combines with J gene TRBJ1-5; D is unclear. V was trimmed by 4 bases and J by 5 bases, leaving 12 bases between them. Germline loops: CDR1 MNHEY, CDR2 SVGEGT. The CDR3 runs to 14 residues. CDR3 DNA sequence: TGTGCCAGCAGTTTTGAGGGAGTCCATCAGCCCCAGCATTTT. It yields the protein CASSFEGVHQPQHF.

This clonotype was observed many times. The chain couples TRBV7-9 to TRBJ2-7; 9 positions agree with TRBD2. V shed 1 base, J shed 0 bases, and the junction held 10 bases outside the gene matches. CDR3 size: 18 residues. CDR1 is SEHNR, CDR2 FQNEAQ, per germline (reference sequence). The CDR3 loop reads CASSLDLVAGVSSYEQYF. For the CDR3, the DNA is TGTGCCAGCAGCTTAGATCTGGTAGCGGGAGTTAGCTCCTACGAGCAGTACTTC.

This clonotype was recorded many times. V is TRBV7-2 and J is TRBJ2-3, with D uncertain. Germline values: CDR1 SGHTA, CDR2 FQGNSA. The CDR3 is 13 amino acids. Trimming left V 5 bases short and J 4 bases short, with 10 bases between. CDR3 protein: CASSHDGPDTQYF. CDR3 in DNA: TGTGCCAGCAGCCACGATGGGCCAGATACGCAGTATTTT. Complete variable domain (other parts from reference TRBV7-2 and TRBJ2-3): GAGVSQSPSNKVTEKGKDVELRCDPISGHTALYWYRQSLGQGLEFLIYFQGNSAPDKSGLPSDRFSAERTGGSVSTLTIQRTQQEDSAVYLCASSHDGPDTQYFGPGTRLTVL.

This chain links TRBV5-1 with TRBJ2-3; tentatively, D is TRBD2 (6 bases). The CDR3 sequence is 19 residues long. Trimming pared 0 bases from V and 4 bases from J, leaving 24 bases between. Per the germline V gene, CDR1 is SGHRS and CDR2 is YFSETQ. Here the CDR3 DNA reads TGCGCCAGCAGCTTGGCTCTAGCGCGGGCCCCGGGTGGGCCAGATACGCAGTATTTT. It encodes CASSLALARAPGGPDTQYF.

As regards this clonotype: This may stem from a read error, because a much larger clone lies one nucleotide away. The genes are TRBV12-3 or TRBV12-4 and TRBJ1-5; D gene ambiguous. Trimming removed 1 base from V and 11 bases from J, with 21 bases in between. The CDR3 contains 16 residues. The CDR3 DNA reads TGTGCCAGCAGTTTAGTGGGTGGTCGTGGGCTACAGTCCCAGCATTTT. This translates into CASSLVGGRGLQSQHF.